Shown below are 10 T cell receptor beta chains from a single sample sequenced in a study of cytomegalovirus exposure and HLA in healthy donors. Primers: 60 Vbeta forward and 13 Jbeta reverse. Data came from immunoSEQ multiplex PCR; TCRdb stores just in-frame clones and leaves some out. The data contain roughly 140,000 clones, roughly 80% of them seen just once; the ten biggest clones take up 4.1%. The sequencing sample was made of PBMCs. The receptors here all came from a middle-aged man in good health and CMV-seropositive.

This chain connects TRBV5-1 to TRBJ1-1; D not resolved. Germline lookup yields CDR1 SGHRS and CDR2 YFSETQ. The CDR3 is made up of 14 amino acids. V dropped 2 bases and J dropped 1 base, with 9 bases sitting between them. For the CDR3, the DNA is TGCGCCAGCAGCTTCCGACTTCCGAACACTGAAGCTTTCTTT. Its protein product is CASSFRLPNTEAFF.

The rearrangement uses TRBV6-5 and TRBJ1-4; 7 bases line up with TRBD1. Germline V lookup: CDR1 MNHEY, CDR2 SVGAGI. V lost 2 bases to trimming and J lost 3 bases; unmatched junction nucleotides: 6. This CDR3 spans 16 amino acids. The CDR3 DNA is TGTGCCAGCAGTTACAAGACAGGGCTGGCTAATGAAAAACTGTTTTTT. Amino acid sequence: CASSYKTGLANEKLFF.

The V and J genes are TRBV29-1 and TRBJ2-3, with D possibly TRBD1 on 6 matching bases. CDR3 length: 14 residues. Germline assignment: CDR1 SQVTM and CDR2 ANQGSEA. V dropped 8 bases and J dropped 0 bases, with 15 bases sitting between them. The CDR3 protein is CSPRRDNSTDTQYF. CDR3 bases: TGCAGCCCCCGCCGGGACAATAGCACAGATACGCAGTATTTT.

The rearrangement joins TRBV7-6 to TRBJ2-7; the D is unclear. The CDR3 runs to 11 residues. CDR1 and CDR2 (germline): SGHVS, FNYEAQ. Trimming removed 1 base at V and 9 bases at J, with 7 bases between. CDR3 loop: CASSLDRVQYF. CDR3 nucleotides: TGTGCCAGCAGCTTAGACCGCGTGCAGTACTTC.

This clone appeared once. This chain connects TRBV28 to TRBJ2-7; tentative D call: TRBD2 (5 bases). Germline V gene sequence: CDR1 MDHEN, CDR2 SYDVKM. The CDR3 sequence is 14 residues long. V was trimmed by 6 bases and J by 7 bases, leaving 19 bases between them. The CDR3 DNA reads as TGTGCCAGCAGCCCCCACAGTGGCCGCGGGGAGCAGTACTTC. Encoded protein: CASSPHSGRGEQYF.

V gene TRBV29-1 combines with J gene TRBJ2-5; 7 nucleotides agree with TRBD1. The CDR3 sequence is 15 residues long. The J segment lost 0 bases and the V segment lost 4 bases, leaving 8 bases of the junction unmatched. Looked up from germline, CDR1 is SQVTM and CDR2 is ANQGSEA. DNA for the CDR3: TGCAGCGTTGGAGGCAGGGGGAAGTACCAAGAGACCCAGTACTTC. This encodes CSVGGRGKYQETQYF.

The chain joins TRBV15 to TRBJ1-4; 8 bases are a match to TRBD1. CDR3 length: 17 residues. Germline V lookup: CDR1 LNHNV, CDR2 YYDKDF (reference sequence). J was trimmed by 8 bases and V by 0 bases; bases with no gene match: 11. CDR3 nucleotide sequence: TGTGCCACCAGCAGAGATGGGACAGGAGGCGGTAGCGAAAAACTGTTTTTT. Amino acids: CATSRDGTGGGSEKLFF.

The CDR3 coding sequence is TGTGCCTGGAGTATCGCCCAGGGGAGCTCCTACGAGCAGTACTTC. This gives the protein CAWSIAQGSSYEQYF. The chain uses TRBV30 and TRBJ2-7, with TRBD1 as a possible D gene (6 bases). Germline assignment: CDR1 GTSNPN and CDR2 SVGIG (reference sequence). Trimming took 2 bases from V and 0 from J, leaving 14 bases between them. The length of the CDR3 is 15 residues. The complete variable domain, with remaining parts taken from reference TRBV30 and TRBJ2-7, reads SQTIHQWPATLVQPVGSPLSLECTVEGTSNPNLYWYRQAAGRGLQLLFYSVGIGQISSEVPQNLSASRPQDRQFILSSKKLLLSDSGFYLCAWSIAQGSSYEQYFGPGTRLTVT.

V usage is TRBV28 and J usage is TRBJ2-7, with 8 bases fitting TRBD2. The CDR3 loop spans 14 amino acids. J was trimmed by 6 bases and V by 7 bases; bases with no gene match: 11. CDR1 and CDR2 from the germline V gene are MDHEN and SYDVKM. The CDR3 loop is CASTRLAGGGEQYF. In DNA form, the CDR3 reads TGTGCCAGCACTCGACTTGCGGGAGGTGGCGAGCAGTACTTC.

The V call is TRBV7-9, the J call TRBJ2-5; 9 bases are shared with TRBD2. The CDR3 length is 18 residues. V lost 2 bases to trimming and J lost 5 bases; unmatched junction nucleotides: 15. CDR1 and CDR2 (germline): SEHNR, FQNEAQ (reference sequence). CDR3 region: CASSLFRSPREGLETQYF. The CDR3 DNA reads TGTGCCAGCAGCTTATTCCGTTCTCCGCGGGAGGGCCTCGAGACCCAGTACTTC. The variable domain in full, with the rest retrieved from reference TRBV7-9 and TRBJ2-5, is DTGVSQNPRHKITKRGQNVTFRCDPISEHNRLYWYRQTLGQGPEFLTYFQNEAQLEKSRLLSDRFSAERPKGSFSTLEIQRTEQGDSAMYLCASSLFRSPREGLETQYFGPGTRLLVL.